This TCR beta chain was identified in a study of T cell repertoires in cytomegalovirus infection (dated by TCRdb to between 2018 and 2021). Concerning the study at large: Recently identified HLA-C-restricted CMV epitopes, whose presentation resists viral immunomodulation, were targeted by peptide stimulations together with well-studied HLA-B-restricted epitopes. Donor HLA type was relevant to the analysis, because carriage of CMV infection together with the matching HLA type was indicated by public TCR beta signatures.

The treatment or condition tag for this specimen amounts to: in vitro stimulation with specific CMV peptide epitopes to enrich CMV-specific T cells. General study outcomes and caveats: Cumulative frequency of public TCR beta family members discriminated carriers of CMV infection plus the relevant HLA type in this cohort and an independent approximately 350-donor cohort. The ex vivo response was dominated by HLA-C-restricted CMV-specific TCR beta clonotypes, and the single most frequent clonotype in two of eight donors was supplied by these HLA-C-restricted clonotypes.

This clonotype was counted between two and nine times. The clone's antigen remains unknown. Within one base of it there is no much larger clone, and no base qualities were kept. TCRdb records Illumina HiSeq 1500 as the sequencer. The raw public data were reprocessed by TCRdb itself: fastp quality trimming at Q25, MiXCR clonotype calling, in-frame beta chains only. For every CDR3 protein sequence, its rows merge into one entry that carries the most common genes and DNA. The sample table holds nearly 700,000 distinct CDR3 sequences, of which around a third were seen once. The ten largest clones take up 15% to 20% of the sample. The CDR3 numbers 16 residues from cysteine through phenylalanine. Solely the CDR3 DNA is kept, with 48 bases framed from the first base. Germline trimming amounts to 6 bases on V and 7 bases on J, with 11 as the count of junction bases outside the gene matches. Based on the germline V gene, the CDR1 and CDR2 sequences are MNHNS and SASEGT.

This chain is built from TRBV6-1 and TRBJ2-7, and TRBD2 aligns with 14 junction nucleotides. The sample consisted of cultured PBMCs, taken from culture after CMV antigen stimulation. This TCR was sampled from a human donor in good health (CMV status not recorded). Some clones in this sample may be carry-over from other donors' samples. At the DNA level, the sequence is TGTGCCAGCAGCGAGACTAGCGGGAGGGCAGAATGGGAGCAGTACTTC. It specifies CASSETSGRAEWEQYF.